This record covers a single T cell receptor beta chain. Its antigen remains unidentified. The data were taken from a study of beta chain features in type 1 diabetes. The entirety of the isolated RNA underwent reverse transcription, so expressed TCRB transcripts were sequenced. Some clones are missing from TCRdb's copy, which holds only in-frame ones; the method was immunoSEQ multiplex PCR. The sample lists fewer than 350,000 clones; approximately 8.1% were seen once. Via the markers CD45RO/CCR7/CD25/CD127/CD95/CD27, stem cell-like memory, regulatory, central memory and naive CD4+ cells were sorted. Whole-study results and caveats: People with Type 1 diabetes carried modestly yet significantly shorter TCRB CDR3s in all four CD4+ subsets.

With 5 bases clipped from V and 8 bases from J, the junction kept 7 bases outside the gene matches. The CDR3 is made up of 13 amino acids. Germline CDR1 is GTSNPN and CDR2 is SVGIG (reference sequence). Material for sequencing was central memory CD4+ T cells from blood. This chain joins TRBV30 and TRBJ1-4; 8 positions agree with TRBD1. This TCR was recovered from a woman aged 18-29 years in good health. The CDR3 coding sequence is TGTGCCTGGGGTCGACAGGGGCGCGAAAAACTGTTTTTT. This translates into CAWGRQGREKLFF.